The present entry profiles one T cell receptor (beta chain) with its context. Per the original methods: Reference gene primer amplification gave nucleated cell count estimates. The repertoire was sequenced with immunoSEQ multiplex PCR; TCRdb's copy has only in-frame clones and lacks some. V and J calls and clone size are those listed in that table; D and trimming were worked out from the DNA. The table shows around 100,000 clones, with roughly nine tenths occurring only once. The data originate from a study of blood T cell repertoires in COVID-19. Study-wide context: COVID-19 samples from acute and convalescent phases originated in the United States, Italy and Spain. In each case, the material was cDNA or gDNA derived from T cells, B-cell-depleted T cells, or PBMCs.

The CDR3 totals 15 residues. Trimming left V 4 bases short and J 0 bases short, with 7 bases between. From germline, CDR1 is SEHNR and CDR2 FQNEAQ (reference sequence). The chain carries TRBV7-9 and TRBJ2-6; D possibly corresponds to TRBD1 (6 bases). Sequenced sample: peripheral blood. This sequence was found in a woman of 80 years or more with acute or convalescent COVID-19. CDR3: CASSYRASGANVLTF. In DNA, the CDR3 is TGTGCCAGCAGCTACAGGGCCTCTGGGGCCAACGTCCTGACTTTC.